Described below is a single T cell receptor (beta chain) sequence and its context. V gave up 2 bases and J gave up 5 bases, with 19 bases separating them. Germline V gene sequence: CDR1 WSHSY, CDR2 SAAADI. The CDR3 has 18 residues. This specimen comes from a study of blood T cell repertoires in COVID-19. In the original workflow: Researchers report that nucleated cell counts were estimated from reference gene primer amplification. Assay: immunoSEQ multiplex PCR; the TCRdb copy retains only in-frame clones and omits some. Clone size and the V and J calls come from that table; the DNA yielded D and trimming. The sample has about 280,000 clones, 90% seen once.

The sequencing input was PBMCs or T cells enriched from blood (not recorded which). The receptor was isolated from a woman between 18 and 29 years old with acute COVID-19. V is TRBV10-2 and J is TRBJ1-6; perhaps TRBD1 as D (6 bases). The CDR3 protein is CASSEGFVAGADNSPLHF. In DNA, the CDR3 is TGCGCCAGCAGTGAGGGGTTCGTGGCAGGGGCGGATAATTCACCCCTCCACTTT.